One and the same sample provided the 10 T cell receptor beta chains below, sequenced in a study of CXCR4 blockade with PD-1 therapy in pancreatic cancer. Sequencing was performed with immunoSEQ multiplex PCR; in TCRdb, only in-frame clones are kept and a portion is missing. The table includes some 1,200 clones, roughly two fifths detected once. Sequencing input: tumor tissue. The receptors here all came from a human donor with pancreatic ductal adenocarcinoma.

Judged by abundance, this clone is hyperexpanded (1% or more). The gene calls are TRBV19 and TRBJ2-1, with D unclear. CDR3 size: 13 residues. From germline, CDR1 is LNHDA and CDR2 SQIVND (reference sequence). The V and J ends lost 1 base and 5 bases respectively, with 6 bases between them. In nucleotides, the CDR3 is TGTGCCAGTAGTATAGTGGTCAACAATGAGCAGTTCTTC. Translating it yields CASSIVVNNEQFF.

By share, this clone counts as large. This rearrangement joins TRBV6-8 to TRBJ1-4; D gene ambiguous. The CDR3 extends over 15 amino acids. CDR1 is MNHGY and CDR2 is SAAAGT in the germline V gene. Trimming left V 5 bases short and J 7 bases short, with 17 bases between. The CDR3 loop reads CASSPFGVRGEKLFF. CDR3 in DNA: TGTGCCAGCAGTCCCTTTGGAGTCCGGGGTGAAAAACTGTTTTTT.

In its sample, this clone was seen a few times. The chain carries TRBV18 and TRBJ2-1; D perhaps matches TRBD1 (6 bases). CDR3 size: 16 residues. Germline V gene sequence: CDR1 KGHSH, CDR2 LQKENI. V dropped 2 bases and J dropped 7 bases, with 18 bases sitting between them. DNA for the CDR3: TGTGCCAGCTCACCATTGGGGGCCGCCGGGGAAAATGAGCAGTTCTTC. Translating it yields CASSPLGAAGENEQFF. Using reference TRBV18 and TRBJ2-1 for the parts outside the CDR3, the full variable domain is NAGVMQNPRHLVRRRGQEARLRCSPMKGHSHVYWYRQLPEEGLKFMVYLQKENIIDESGMPKERFSAEFPKEGPSILRIQQVVRGDSAAYFCASSPLGAAGENEQFFGPGTRLTVL.

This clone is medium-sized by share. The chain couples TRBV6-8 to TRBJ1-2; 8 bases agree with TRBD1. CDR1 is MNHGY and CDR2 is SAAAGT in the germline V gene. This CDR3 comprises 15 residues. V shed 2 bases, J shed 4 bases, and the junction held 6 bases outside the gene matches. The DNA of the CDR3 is TGTGCCAGCAGTTACGCGGACAGGGCAGCCTATGGCTACACCTTC. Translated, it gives CASSYADRAAYGYTF.

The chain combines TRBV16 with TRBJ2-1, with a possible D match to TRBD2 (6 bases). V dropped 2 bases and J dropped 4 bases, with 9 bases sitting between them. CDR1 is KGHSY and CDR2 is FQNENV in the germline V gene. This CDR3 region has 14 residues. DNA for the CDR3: TGTGCCAGCAGCCAAGGCGGGGAGTACAATGAGCAGTTCTTC. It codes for CASSQGGEYNEQFF.

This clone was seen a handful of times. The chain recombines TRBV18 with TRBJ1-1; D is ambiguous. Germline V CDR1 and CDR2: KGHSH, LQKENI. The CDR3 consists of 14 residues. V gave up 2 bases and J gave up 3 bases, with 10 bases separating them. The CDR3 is CASSPWQEDTEAFF. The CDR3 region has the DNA TGTGCCAGCTCACCATGGCAGGAGGACACTGAAGCTTTCTTT.

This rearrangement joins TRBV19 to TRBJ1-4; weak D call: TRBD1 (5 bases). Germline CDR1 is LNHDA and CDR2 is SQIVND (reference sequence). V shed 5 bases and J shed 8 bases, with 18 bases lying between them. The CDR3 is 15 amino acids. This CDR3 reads CASSASTGWGEKLFF. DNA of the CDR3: TGTGCCAGTAGTGCGTCTACAGGATGGGGCGAAAAACTGTTTTTT.

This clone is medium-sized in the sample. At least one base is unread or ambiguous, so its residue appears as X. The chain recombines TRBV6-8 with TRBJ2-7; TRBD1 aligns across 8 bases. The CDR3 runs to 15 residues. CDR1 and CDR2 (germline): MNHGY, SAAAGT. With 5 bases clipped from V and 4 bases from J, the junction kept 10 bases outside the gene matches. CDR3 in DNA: TGTGCCAGCAGTGGAGCCGGRACAGGGGGTTACGAGCAGTACTTC. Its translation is CASSGAXTGGYEQYF. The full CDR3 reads CASSGAGTGGYEQYF.

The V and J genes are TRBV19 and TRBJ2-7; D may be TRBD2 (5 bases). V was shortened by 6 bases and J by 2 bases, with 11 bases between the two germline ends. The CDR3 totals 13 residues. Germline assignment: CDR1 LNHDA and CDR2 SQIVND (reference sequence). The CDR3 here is CASRREDTYEQYF. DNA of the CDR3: TGTGCCAGTAGGAGGGAAGATACCTACGAGCAGTACTTC.

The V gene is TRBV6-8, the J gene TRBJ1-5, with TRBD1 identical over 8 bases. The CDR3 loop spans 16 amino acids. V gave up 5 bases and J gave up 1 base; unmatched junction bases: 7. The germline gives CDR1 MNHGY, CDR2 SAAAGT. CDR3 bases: TGTGCCAGCAGTCCTAGACGGGACAGGAGCAATCAGCCCCAGCATTTT. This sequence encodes CASSPRRDRSNQPQHF.